The rows below give T cell receptor beta chains drawn from one sample of a study of blood T cell repertoires in COVID-19. The repertoire was sequenced with immunoSEQ multiplex PCR; TCRdb's copy has only in-frame clones and lacks some. The table includes 150,000 to 200,000 clones, about 88% detected once. Sequenced: peripheral blood. The receptors originated from a man aged 18 to 29 with acute or convalescent COVID-19. Both conserved end residues are part of each CDR3. The order of the fields is V gene, J gene, D gene, clone size, CDR3 protein, CDR3 DNA. A D gene is named only where the DNA matches it firmly. Clone size is shown for a subset of rows, as once, few, many or a class of expanded clone.

TRBV6-1	TRBJ1-3	NA	NA	CASSEGGSTGNTIYF	TGTGCCAGCAGTGAAGGGGGCAGTACTGGAAACACCATATATTTT
TRBV5-1	TRBJ2-3	NA	NA	CASSLGGSTDTQYF	TGCGCCAGCAGCTTGGGAGGGAGCACAGATACGCAGTATTTT
TRBV25-1	TRBJ1-2	NA	NA	CASSGIGERHGYTF	TGTGCCAGCAGTGGGATTGGGGAGAGGCATGGCTACACCTTC
TRBV19	TRBJ1-5	NA	NA	CASCRGANQPQHF	TGTGCCAGTTGTAGAGGTGCCAATCAGCCCCAGCATTTT
TRBV5-1	TRBJ2-3	TRBD2	NA	CASSLGLGTSGATDTQYF	TGCGCCAGCAGCTTGGGCCTCGGGACTAGCGGCGCCACAGATACGCAGTATTTT
TRBV6-6	TRBJ2-1	TRBD1	NA	CASSVTGTGGFNEQFF	TGTGCCAGCAGCGTAACCGGGACAGGGGGTTTCAATGAGCAGTTCTTC
TRBV2	TRBJ1-1	NA	NA	CASNPGYLKEAFF	TGTGCCAGCAACCCCGGGTATTTGAAGGAGGCTTTCTTT
TRBV6-5	TRBJ1-2	TRBD1	NA	CASRPDRGLYGYTF	TGTGCCAGCAGACCCGACAGGGGGCTTTATGGCTACACCTTC
TRBV21-1	TRBJ1-6	NA	NA	CASSSRDRNSYNSPLHF	TGTGCCAGCAGCTCAAGGGACAGAAACTCCTATAATTCACCCCTCCACTTT
TRBV4-1	TRBJ1-2	TRBD1	NA	CASSHYATGSDYGYTF	TGCGCCAGCAGCCACTACGCGACAGGGTCGGACTATGGCTACACCTTC
TRBV7-9	TRBJ2-5	NA	NA	CASSFTVEETQYF	TGTGCCAGCAGCTTTACGGTAGAAGAGACCCAGTACTTC
TRBV10-3	TRBJ2-1	NA	NA	CAISERGEQFF	TGTGCCATCAGTGAAAGAGGAGAGCAGTTCTTC
TRBV9	TRBJ2-4	NA	NA	CASSDWKNIQYF	TGTGCCAGCAGCGACTGGAAAAACATTCAGTACTTC
TRBV25-1	TRBJ1-2	NA	NA	CASNTGGYGYTF	TGTGCCAGCAATACAGGCGGTTATGGCTACACCTTC
TRBV9	TRBJ2-1	TRBD2	NA	CASSVVAAGGPYNEQFF	TGTGCCAGCAGCGTAGTTGCTGCGGGGGGGCCATACAATGAGCAGTTCTTC
TRBV5-1	TRBJ1-2	TRBD1	NA	CASRAGRGSGYGYTF	TGCGCCAGCAGGGCGGGCAGGGGGTCTGGCTATGGCTACACCTTC
TRBV28	TRBJ1-2	TRBD1	NA	CASSFGQGDRYTF	TGTGCCAGCAGTTTCGGACAGGGGGATCGCTACACCTTC
TRBV7-2	TRBJ2-3	TRBD2	NA	CASSRGGPSTDTQYF	TGTGCCAGCAGCCGCGGGGGGCCGTCCACAGATACGCAGTATTTT
TRBV6-5	TRBJ2-6	TRBD1	once	CASRPGTVANVLTF	TGTGCCAGCAGGCCCGGGACAGTCGCCAACGTCCTGACTTTC
TRBV14	TRBJ2-6	NA	NA	CASSHLTGANVLTF	TGTGCCAGCAGCCATCTAACTGGGGCCAACGTCCTGACTTTC
TRBV30	TRBJ1-5	NA	NA	CALGQDNQPQHF	TGTGCCTTGGGACAAGACAATCAGCCCCAGCATTTT
TRBV28	TRBJ2-5	TRBD2	NA	CASRTGLVIETQYF	TGTGCCAGCAGAACGGGACTAGTCATAGAGACCCAGTACTTC
TRBV29-1	TRBJ1-1	TRBD1	NA	CSVARDRGLNTEAFF	TGCAGCGTTGCCAGGGACAGGGGCTTGAACACTGAAGCTTTCTTT
TRBV7-8	TRBJ1-1	NA	few	CASSSGLVSRMNTEAFF	TGTGCCAGCAGCTCGGGACTGGTTAGTAGGATGAACACTGAAGCTTTCTTT
TRBV7-8	TRBJ2-4	TRBD1	NA	CASSLRDRLLLAKNIQYF	TGTGCCAGCAGCTTACGGGACAGGCTACTCCTAGCCAAAAACATTCAGTACTTC
TRBV7-2	TRBJ2-2	TRBD1	NA	CASNPDRGQDGELFF	TGTGCCAGCAACCCTGACAGGGGGCAAGACGGGGAGCTGTTTTTT
TRBV19	TRBJ2-7	NA	NA	CASSIDQGTYEQYF	TGTGCCAGTAGTATAGACCAGGGGACCTACGAGCAGTACTTC
TRBV5-5	TRBJ2-1	TRBD2	once	CASSLEAGGGLNEQFF	TGTGCCAGCAGCTTGGAGGCGGGCGGGGGGTTGAATGAGCAGTTCTTC
TRBV7-6	TRBJ2-1	TRBD2	NA	CASSSSGTKGHEQFF	TGTGCCAGCAGCTCCTCCGGGACTAAAGGCCATGAGCAGTTCTTC
TRBV2	TRBJ1-1	TRBD1	NA	CASTMTGGTEAFF	TGTGCCAGCACTATGACAGGGGGCACTGAAGCTTTCTTT
TRBV24-1	TRBJ1-2	NA	NA	CATSDPVSGYTF	TGTGCCACCAGTGACCCGGTTTCAGGCTACACCTTC
TRBV5-1	TRBJ1-1	TRBD1	few	CASSQRGLHNTEAFF	TGCGCCAGCAGCCAAAGGGGGCTCCACAACACTGAAGCTTTCTTT
TRBV30	TRBJ1-6	TRBD1	NA	CAWSVGWDSTNYNSPLHF	TGTGCCTGGAGTGTAGGGTGGGACAGCACAAACTATAATTCACCCCTCCACTTT
TRBV5-8	TRBJ2-5	TRBD2	NA	CASRAGTSGVSETQYF	TGTGCCAGCAGGGCTGGGACTAGCGGGGTTAGTGAGACCCAGTACTTC
TRBV19	TRBJ1-2	NA	NA	CASSGRDNYGYTF	TGTGCCAGTAGCGGCAGGGATAACTATGGCTACACCTTC
TRBV19	TRBJ2-5	NA	NA	CASSMSSGRETQYF	TGTGCCAGTAGTATGTCAAGCGGCAGGGAGACCCAGTACTTC
TRBV19	TRBJ2-1	NA	NA	CASSRGGANEQFF	TGTGCCAGTAGTCGGGGCGGGGCGAATGAGCAGTTCTTC
TRBV11-2	TRBJ1-1	NA	NA	CASSLAVFRNTEAFF	TGTGCCAGCAGCTTAGCGGTATTCCGGAACACTGAAGCTTTCTTT
TRBV7-6	TRBJ2-6	NA	NA	CASSPVRGARSSGANVLTF	TGTGCCAGCAGCCCCGTAAGGGGCGCCCGGAGCTCTGGGGCCAACGTCCTGACTTTC
TRBV7-8	TRBJ1-4	TRBD1	NA	CASSKDRAGEKLFF	TGTGCCAGCAGCAAGGACAGGGCGGGTGAAAAACTGTTTTTT
TRBV18	TRBJ1-4	TRBD1	once	CASSPGTAIEKLFF	TGTGCCAGCTCACCAGGGACAGCCATAGAAAAACTGTTTTTT
TRBV5-6	TRBJ1-1	TRBD1	NA	CASSLTGVWNTEAFF	TGTGCCAGCAGCTTGACAGGGGTATGGAACACTGAAGCTTTCTTT
TRBV7-3	TRBJ2-2	TRBD2	NA	CASSPIAGATGELFF	TGTGCCAGCAGCCCCATAGCGGGGGCAACCGGGGAGCTGTTTTTT
TRBV5-1	TRBJ2-1	TRBD1	NA	CASSLQGAAYNEQFF	TGCGCCAGCAGCCTACAGGGGGCTGCCTACAATGAGCAGTTCTTC
TRBV6-1	TRBJ1-1	TRBD1	NA	CASSEFFNRGNTEAFF	TGTGCCAGCAGTGAATTCTTTAACAGGGGAAACACTGAAGCTTTCTTT
TRBV6-5	TRBJ1-6	NA	NA	CASSSYRVEGSPLHF	TGTGCCAGCAGTAGCTACAGGGTAGAGGGCTCACCCCTCCACTTT
TRBV7-9	TRBJ1-1	NA	few	CASSHFNTEAFF	TGTGCCAGCAGCCATTTTAACACTGAAGCTTTCTTT
TRBV6-1	TRBJ1-6	NA	once	CASSSQGNNSPLHF	TGTGCCAGCAGCTCCCAGGGGAATAATTCACCCCTCCACTTT
TRBV25-1	TRBJ1-5	TRBD1	NA	CASSGNRGLQPQHF	TGTGCCAGCAGTGGAAACAGGGGGCTGCAGCCCCAGCATTTT
TRBV9	TRBJ2-3	TRBD2	NA	CASSAGTRLSDTQYF	TGTGCCAGCAGCGCTGGGACTAGGCTCTCTGATACGCAGTATTTT
TRBV9	TRBJ2-1	NA	NA	CASSVGLGRGPSYNEQFF	TGTGCCAGCAGCGTAGGGTTAGGGCGGGGGCCTTCCTACAATGAGCAGTTCTTC
TRBV5-4	TRBJ1-2	NA	NA	CASSLDFRTQDGYTF	TGTGCCAGCAGCTTGGACTTCCGGACACAAGATGGCTACACCTTC
TRBV5-8	TRBJ1-1	TRBD1	NA	CASSLGQARATEAFF	TGTGCCAGCAGCCTGGGACAGGCCCGAGCGACTGAAGCTTTCTTT
TRBV28	TRBJ2-5	NA	NA	CASSLAGAGEETQYF	TGTGCCAGCAGTTTAGCGGGGGCAGGGGAGGAGACCCAGTACTTC
TRBV11-2	TRBJ2-7	TRBD1	NA	CASSIGTGGYEQYF	TGTGCCAGCAGCATCGGGACAGGGGGCTACGAGCAGTACTTC